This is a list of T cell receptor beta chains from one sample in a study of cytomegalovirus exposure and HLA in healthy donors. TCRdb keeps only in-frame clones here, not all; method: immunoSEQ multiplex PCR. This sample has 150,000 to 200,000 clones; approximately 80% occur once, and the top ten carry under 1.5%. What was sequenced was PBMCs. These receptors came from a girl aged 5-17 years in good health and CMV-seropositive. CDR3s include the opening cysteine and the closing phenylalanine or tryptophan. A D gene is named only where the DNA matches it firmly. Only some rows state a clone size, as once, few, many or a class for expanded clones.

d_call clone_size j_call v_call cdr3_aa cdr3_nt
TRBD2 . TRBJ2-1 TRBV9 CASSAKAGAYYNEQFF TGTGCCAGCAGCGCAAAAGCGGGAGCTTACTACAATGAGCAGTTCTTC
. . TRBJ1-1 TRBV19 CASSILAGAGNTEAFF TGTGCCAGTAGTATCCTAGCGGGGGCCGGGAACACTGAAGCTTTCTTT
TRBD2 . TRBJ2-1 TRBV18 CASSPTGAGVYNEQFF TGTGCCAGCTCACCCACCGGAGCGGGAGTGTACAATGAGCAGTTCTTC
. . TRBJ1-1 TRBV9 CASGKIGQEAFF TGTGCCAGCGGGAAGATAGGACAGGAAGCTTTCTTT
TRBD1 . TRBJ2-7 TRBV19 CASSSTGGSYEQYF TGTGCCAGTAGCTCGACAGGGGGCTCCTACGAGCAGTACTTC
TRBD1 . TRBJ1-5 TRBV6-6 CASSAAPGGGKQPQHF TGTGCCAGCAGTGCGGCCCCAGGGGGCGGCAAACAGCCCCAGCATTTT
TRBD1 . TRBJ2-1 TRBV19 CASSTGTGEQFF TGTGCCAGTAGTACAGGGACAGGGGAGCAGTTCTTC
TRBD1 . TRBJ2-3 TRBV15 CATSRGQGSTDTQYF TGTGCCACCAGCAGAGGACAGGGGAGCACAGATACGCAGTATTTT
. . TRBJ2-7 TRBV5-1 CASSLQGLPDYEQYF TGCGCCAGCAGCTTGCAAGGACTACCCGACTACGAGCAGTACTTC
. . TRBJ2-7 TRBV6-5 CASSYSRSGLQYF TGTGCCAGCAGTTACTCCCGCAGCGGACTACAGTACTTC
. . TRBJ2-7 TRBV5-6 CASSWIWTRGSYEQYF TGTGCCAGCAGCTGGATTTGGACAAGGGGATCCTACGAGCAGTACTTC
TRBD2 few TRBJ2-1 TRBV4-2 CASSQEGGRANEQFF TGTGCCAGCAGCCAAGAGGGCGGGAGGGCCAATGAGCAGTTCTTC
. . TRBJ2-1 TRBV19 CASSWGSDYNEQFF TGTGCCAGTAGTTGGGGCTCGGACTACAATGAGCAGTTCTTC
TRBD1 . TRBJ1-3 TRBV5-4 CASSLDRGNTIYF TGTGCCAGCAGCCTGGACAGGGGAAACACCATATATTTT
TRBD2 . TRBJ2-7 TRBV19 CASTRTSGGPGVYEQYF TGTGCCAGCACTCGGACCTCGGGGGGGCCGGGGGTATACGAGCAGTACTTC
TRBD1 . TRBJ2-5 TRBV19 CASRVTGGETQYF TGTGCCAGTAGGGTAACAGGGGGAGAGACCCAGTACTTC
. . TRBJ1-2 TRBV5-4 CASSFPGFNYGYTF TGTGCCAGCAGCTTTCCGGGGTTTAACTATGGCTACACCTTC
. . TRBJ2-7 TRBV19 CASRLAGSSNEQYF TGTGCCAGTAGGCTGGCGGGGAGCTCTAACGAGCAGTACTTC
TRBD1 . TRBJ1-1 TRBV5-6 CASSPGTGYFSEAFF TGTGCCAGCAGCCCCGGGACAGGGTATTTTTCTGAAGCTTTCTTT
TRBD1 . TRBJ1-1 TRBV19 CASSVEGQGYTEAFF TGTGCCAGTAGTGTCGAGGGACAGGGTTACACTGAAGCTTTCTTT
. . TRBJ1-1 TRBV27 CASSLRGNTEAFF TGTGCCAGCAGTTTACGCGGGAACACTGAAGCTTTCTTT
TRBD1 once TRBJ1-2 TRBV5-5 CASSLRTGDYGYTF TGTGCCAGCAGCCTCCGGACAGGGGACTATGGCTACACCTTC
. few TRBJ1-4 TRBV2 CASSDGTSNEKLFF TGTGCCAGCAGTGACGGGACAAGCAATGAAAAACTGTTTTTT
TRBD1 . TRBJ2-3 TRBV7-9 CASSALQGFGTDTQYF TGTGCCAGCAGCGCGTTACAGGGGTTCGGCACAGATACGCAGTATTTT
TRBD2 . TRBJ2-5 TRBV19 CASSSLAGGETQYF TGTGCCAGTAGCAGCCTAGCGGGAGGAGAGACCCAGTACTTC
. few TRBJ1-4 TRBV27 CASSTNRVGNEKLFF TGTGCCAGCAGTACAAACAGGGTAGGGAATGAAAAACTGTTTTTT
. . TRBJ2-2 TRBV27 CASTFNGELFF TGTGCCAGCACTTTTAACGGGGAGCTGTTTTTT
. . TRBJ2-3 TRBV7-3 CASSPRGGASSSNTQYF TGTGCCAGCAGCCCCCGTGGGGGGGCTTCCTCTTCGAATACGCAGTATTTT
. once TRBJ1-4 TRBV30 CAASGDGEKLFF TGTGCCGCCTCAGGGGACGGCGAAAAACTGTTTTTT
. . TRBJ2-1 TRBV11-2 CASSSSSGNEQFF TGTGCCAGCAGCTCTTCGTCAGGGAATGAGCAGTTCTTC
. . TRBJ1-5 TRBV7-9 CASSTDSSNQPQHF TGTGCCAGCAGCACCGACAGTAGCAATCAGCCCCAGCATTTT
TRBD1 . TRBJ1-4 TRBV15 CATSRAWGQSEKLFF TGTGCCACCAGCAGAGCCTGGGGACAGAGTGAAAAACTGTTTTTT
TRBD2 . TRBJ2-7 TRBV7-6 CASSREVNSYEQYF TGTGCCAGCAGTCGGGAGGTGAATTCCTACGAGCAGTACTTC
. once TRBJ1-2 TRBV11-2 CASRRIAGALGYTF TGTGCCAGCAGAAGAATAGCAGGGGCTTTGGGCTACACCTTC
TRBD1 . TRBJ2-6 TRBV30 CAWSVTGAGANVLTF TGTGCCTGGAGTGTCACAGGGGCTGGGGCCAACGTCCTGACTTTC
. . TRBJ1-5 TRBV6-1 CASSETISQPQHF TGTGCCAGCAGTGAAACCATCAGTCAGCCCCAGCATTTT
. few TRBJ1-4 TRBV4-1 CASPLAVNEKLFF TGCGCCAGCCCTTTGGCTGTTAATGAAAAACTGTTTTTT
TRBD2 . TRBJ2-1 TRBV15 CATSREGASGMNEQFF TGTGCCACCAGCAGAGAAGGGGCTAGCGGGATGAATGAGCAGTTCTTC
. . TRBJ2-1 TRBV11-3 CASSLAGPYNEQFF TGTGCCAGCAGCTTGGCGGGCCCCTACAATGAGCAGTTCTTC
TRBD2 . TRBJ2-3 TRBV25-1 CASSETSSGRADTQYF TGTGCCAGCAGTGAAACATCTAGCGGGAGAGCAGATACGCAGTATTTT
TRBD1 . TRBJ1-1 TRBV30 CAWRRQGGTEAFF TGTGCCTGGAGGAGACAGGGGGGGACTGAAGCTTTCTTT
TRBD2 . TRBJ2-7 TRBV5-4 CASSSASGDYEQYF TGTGCCAGCAGCTCTGCTAGCGGGGACTACGAGCAGTACTTC
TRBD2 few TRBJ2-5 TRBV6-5 CASSPSGRGLKTQYF TGTGCCAGCAGTCCAAGCGGGAGGGGACTGAAGACCCAGTACTTC
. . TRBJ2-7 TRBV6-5 CASSYGGGTYEQYF TGTGCCAGCAGTTATGGTGGGGGCACCTACGAGCAGTACTTC
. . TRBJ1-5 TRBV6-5 CASIDRNNQPQHF TGTGCCAGCATAGACAGGAATAATCAGCCCCAGCATTTT
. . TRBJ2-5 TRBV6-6 CASRNLKQETQYF TGTGCCAGCAGAAACTTAAAACAAGAGACCCAGTACTTC
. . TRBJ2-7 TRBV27 CASSWRISYEQYF TGTGCCAGCAGTTGGAGGATTTCCTACGAGCAGTACTTC
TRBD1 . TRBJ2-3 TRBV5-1 CASSSGQGVTDTQYF TGCGCCAGCAGCTCGGGACAGGGGGTCACAGATACGCAGTATTTT